This T cell receptor (beta chain) was identified during a study of T cells in Graves' hyperthyroidism and ophthalmopathy. About the study: Specimen type is peripheral blood, collected at initial diagnosis prior to any treatment.

Graves' hyperthyroidism is called stable when ophthalmopathy does not progress within 18 months. Hyperthyroidism in the patients, aged 18 to 65, was newly diagnosed and under 2 months in duration. Isolation of PBMCs was performed on around 10 ml fresh peripheral blood. This clonotype was recorded many times. V lost 6 bases and J lost 9, with 17 bases in between. This CDR3 is built from 13 residues. Amplified TCR beta CDR3 regions came from RNA transcripts. The HTBI primer set drove a first-round RT-PCR of the TCR CDR3. Via MiXCR, TCRdb re-called the multiplex PCR reads, giving one row per CDR3 protein. The sample shows a few hundred thousand distinct CDR3 sequences, less than 20% of them seen only once.

The rearrangement uses TRBV12-3 or TRBV12-4 and TRBJ2-5; D gene uncertain. This clonotype was sampled from a woman aged 30 to 39 with Graves' hyperthyroidism. Sequencing was done on a sample of blood. The CDR3 DNA follows: TGTGCCAGCAGCCCTACCGGCAGCTCAGCCCAGTACTTC. Protein product: CASSPTGSSAQYF.